The entry below describes one T cell receptor (beta chain). The sample belongs to a study of CD8 T cells in Susac syndrome. A quantity of about 0.5 to 1 ug RNA underwent reverse transcription using random hexamers. TCRdb re-called the immunoSEQ multiplex PCR reads with MiXCR, one entry per CDR3 protein. Among more than 150,000 distinct CDR3 sequences listed, around 94% were seen once. What was sequenced was CD4+ T cells from PBMCs. This clonotype originated in a human donor in good health.

The DNA for the CDR3 is TGCAGCGGGTTGACTATGGCCACCGGGGAGCTGTTTTTT. It is translated as CSGLTMATGELFF. This chain uses TRBV29-1 with TRBJ2-2, with D perhaps TRBD2 (5 bases). V shed 7 bases and J shed 4 bases, with 13 bases lying between them. The CDR3 extends over 13 amino acids. Germline-derived CDR1 and CDR2 are SQVTM and ANQGSEA.